This T cell receptor beta chain was profiled in a study of shared clonotypes between healthy human individuals. Naive CD8 cells comprised CD45RO-negative, CCR7-positively selected cells, excluding terminally differentiated effector memory CD45RA+ cells. This CDR3 is 16 amino acids long. J gave up 4 bases and V 0 bases, and 9 bases lay outside the gene matches. The germline gives CDR1 SNHLY, CDR2 FYNNEI. Sequencing was performed with immunoSEQ multiplex PCR; in TCRdb, only in-frame clones are kept and a portion is missing. The sample has 1.5 million to 2.5 million clones; around 96% are singletons. The chain couples TRBV2 to TRBJ2-7, with 7 bases matching TRBD1. The receptor comes from a man in his late teens or twenties in good health. Source material: naive CD8+ T cells sorted from blood. The CDR3 bases are TGTGCCAGCAGTGAAGCAACAGGGGCCCCTTTATACGAGCAGTACTTC. Its protein product is CASSEATGAPLYEQYF. Variable domain in full (rest from reference TRBV2 and TRBJ2-7): EPEVTQTPSHQVTQMGQEVILRCVPISNHLYFYWYRQILGQKVEFLVSFYNNEISEKSEIFDDQFSVERPDGSNFTLKIRSTKLEDSAMYFCASSEATGAPLYEQYFGPGTRLTVT.